Listed below are T cell receptor beta chains from one sample, sequenced in a study of cytomegalovirus exposure and HLA in healthy donors. TCRdb keeps only in-frame clones here, not all; method: immunoSEQ multiplex PCR. The sample shows under 100,000 clones, approximately 96% of them seen only once. Sequencing was done on a sample of PBMCs. These receptors came from a woman aged 18-29 years in good health and CMV-seronegative. Both conserved end residues are part of each CDR3. A D gene is named only where the DNA matches it firmly. Size is stated for part of the rows, as once, few or many counts, or as a class when the clone is expanded.

j_call	v_call	d_call	clone_size	cdr3_aa	cdr3_nt
TRBJ2-1	TRBV20-1	TRBD1	.	CSGQGVNEQFF	TGCAGTGGACAGGGAGTGAATGAGCAGTTCTTC
TRBJ2-1	TRBV10-3	.	.	CAIRWEILYNEQFF	TGTGCCATCCGTTGGGAGATCTTATACAATGAGCAGTTCTTC
TRBJ2-7	TRBV27	.	.	CASSFSGGPYEQYF	TGTGCCAGCAGTTTTTCAGGTGGCCCCTACGAGCAGTACTTC
TRBJ2-7	TRBV6-6	TRBD2	once	CASTEPLADSYEQYF	TGTGCCAGCACCGAGCCACTAGCGGACTCCTACGAGCAGTACTTC
TRBJ1-6	TRBV6-1	.	.	CASSEVGGSSSPLHF	TGTGCCAGCAGTGAAGTCGGGGGAAGCAGCTCACCCCTCCACTTT
TRBJ1-4	TRBV10-1	.	.	CASSPGTTNEKLFF	TGCGCCAGCAGTCCAGGGACAACTAATGAAAAACTGTTTTTT
TRBJ2-7	TRBV5-1	.	.	CASSSLSRSVEQYF	TGCGCCAGCAGCTCGCTAAGTAGATCCGTCGAGCAGTACTTC
TRBJ2-5	TRBV6-6	.	.	CASSRGHGETQYF	TGTGCCAGCAGCAGGGGCCACGGGGAGACCCAGTACTTC
TRBJ1-1	TRBV5-1	TRBD1	.	CASRGQAHAFF	TGCGCCAGCCGGGGACAGGCGCACGCTTTCTTT
TRBJ1-2	TRBV10-2	.	.	CASSGGGRGGIDYGYTF	TGCGCCAGCAGTGGAGGAGGACGGGGTGGGATTGACTATGGCTACACCTTC